This T cell receptor (beta chain) was captured by sequencing in a study of graft-versus-host responses after intestinal transplantation. Study summary: Tacrolimus and steroids were given for three to four years to all recipients after anti-thymocyte globulin induction.

Assay used: immunoSEQ multiplex PCR; TCRdb lists only in-frame clones, some missing. This table holds 85,000 to 130,000 clones, 87% found once. Trimming left V 5 bases short and J 8 bases short, with 12 bases between. CDR3 length: 12 residues. The germline V gene encodes CDR1 SEHNR and CDR2 FQNEAQ (reference sequence). As for this clone: The antigen is not known.

Whole-study results and caveats: Among recipient marrow samples, GvH clones were found; some appeared first in ileum or blood. Peak circulating GvH clone levels tracked with early post-transplant HvG declines.

The clonotype comes from a human donor who received an intestinal transplant. The chain employs TRBV7-9 and TRBJ1-2, with unresolved D. Sequenced here: unstimulated CD4+ T cells sorted from spleen or lymph node cells, sampled before intestinal transplant. CDR3 DNA sequence: TGTGCCAGCAGCCCGAGGGCCGGCGGCTACACCTTC. Its protein is CASSPRAGGYTF.